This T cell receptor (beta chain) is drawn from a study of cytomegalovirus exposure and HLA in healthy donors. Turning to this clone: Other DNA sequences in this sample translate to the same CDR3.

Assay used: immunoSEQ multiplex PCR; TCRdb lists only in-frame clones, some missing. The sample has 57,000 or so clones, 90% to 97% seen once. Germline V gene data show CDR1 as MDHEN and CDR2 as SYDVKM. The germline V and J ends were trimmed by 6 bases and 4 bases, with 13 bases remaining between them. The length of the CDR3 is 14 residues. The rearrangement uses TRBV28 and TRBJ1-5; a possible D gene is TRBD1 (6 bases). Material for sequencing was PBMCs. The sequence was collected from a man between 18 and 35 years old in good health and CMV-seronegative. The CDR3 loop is CASSSTGSNQPQHF. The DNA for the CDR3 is TGTGCCAGCAGCTCGACAGGTTCGAATCAGCCCCAGCATTTT.